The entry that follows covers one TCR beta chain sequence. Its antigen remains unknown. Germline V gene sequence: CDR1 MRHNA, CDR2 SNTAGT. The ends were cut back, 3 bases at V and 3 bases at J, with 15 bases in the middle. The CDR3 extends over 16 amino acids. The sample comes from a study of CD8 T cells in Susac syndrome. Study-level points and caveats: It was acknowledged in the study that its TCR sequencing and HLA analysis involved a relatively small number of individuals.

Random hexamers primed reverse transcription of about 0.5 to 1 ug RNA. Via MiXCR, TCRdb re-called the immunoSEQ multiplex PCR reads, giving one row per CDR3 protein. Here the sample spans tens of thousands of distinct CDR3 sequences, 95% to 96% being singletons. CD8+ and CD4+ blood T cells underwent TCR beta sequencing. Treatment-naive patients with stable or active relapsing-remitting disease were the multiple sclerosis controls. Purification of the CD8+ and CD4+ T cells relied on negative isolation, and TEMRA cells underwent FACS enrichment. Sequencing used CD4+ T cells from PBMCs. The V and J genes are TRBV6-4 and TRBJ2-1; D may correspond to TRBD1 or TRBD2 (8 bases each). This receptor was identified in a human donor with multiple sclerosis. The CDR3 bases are TGTGCCAGCAGTGATACAGGGGGGACTAGCTACAATGAGCAGTTCTTC. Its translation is CASSDTGGTSYNEQFF.